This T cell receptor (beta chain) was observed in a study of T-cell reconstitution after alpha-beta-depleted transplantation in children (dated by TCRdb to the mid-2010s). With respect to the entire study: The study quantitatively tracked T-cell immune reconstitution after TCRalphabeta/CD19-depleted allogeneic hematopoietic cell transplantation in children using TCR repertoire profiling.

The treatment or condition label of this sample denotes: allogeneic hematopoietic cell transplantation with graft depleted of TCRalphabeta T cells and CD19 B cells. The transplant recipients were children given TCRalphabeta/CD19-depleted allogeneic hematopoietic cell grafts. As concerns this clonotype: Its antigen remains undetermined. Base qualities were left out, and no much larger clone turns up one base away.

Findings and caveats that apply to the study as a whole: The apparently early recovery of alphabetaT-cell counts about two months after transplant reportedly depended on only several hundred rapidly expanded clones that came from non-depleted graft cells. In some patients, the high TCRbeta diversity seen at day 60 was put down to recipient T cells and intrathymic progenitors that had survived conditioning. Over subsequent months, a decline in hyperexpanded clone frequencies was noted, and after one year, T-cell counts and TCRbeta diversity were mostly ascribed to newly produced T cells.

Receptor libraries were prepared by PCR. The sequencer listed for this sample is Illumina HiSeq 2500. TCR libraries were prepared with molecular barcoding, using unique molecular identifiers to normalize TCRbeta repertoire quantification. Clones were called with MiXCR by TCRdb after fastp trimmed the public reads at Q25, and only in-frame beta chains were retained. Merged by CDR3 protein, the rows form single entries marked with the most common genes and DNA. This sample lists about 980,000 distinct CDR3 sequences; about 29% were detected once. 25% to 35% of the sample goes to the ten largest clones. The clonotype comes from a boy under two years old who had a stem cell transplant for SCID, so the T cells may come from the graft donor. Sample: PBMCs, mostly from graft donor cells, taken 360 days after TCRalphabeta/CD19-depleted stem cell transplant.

The CDR3 in this case is CASSLDLHPSYTQYF. The base sequence is TGTGCCAGCAGCTTAGATCTACATCCATCATATACGCAGTATTTT. The chain was built from TRBV7-9 and TRBJ2-3, with the D gene call left open. The CDR3 starts with the cysteine, ends with the phenylalanine, and has 15 residues. This entry keeps only the CDR3 DNA: 45 bases, framed from base 1. CDR1 and CDR2 are read off the germline V gene (reference sequence) as SEHNR and FQNEAQ. The V end loses 1 base and the J end loses 7 bases, and a stretch of 15 bases separates them.